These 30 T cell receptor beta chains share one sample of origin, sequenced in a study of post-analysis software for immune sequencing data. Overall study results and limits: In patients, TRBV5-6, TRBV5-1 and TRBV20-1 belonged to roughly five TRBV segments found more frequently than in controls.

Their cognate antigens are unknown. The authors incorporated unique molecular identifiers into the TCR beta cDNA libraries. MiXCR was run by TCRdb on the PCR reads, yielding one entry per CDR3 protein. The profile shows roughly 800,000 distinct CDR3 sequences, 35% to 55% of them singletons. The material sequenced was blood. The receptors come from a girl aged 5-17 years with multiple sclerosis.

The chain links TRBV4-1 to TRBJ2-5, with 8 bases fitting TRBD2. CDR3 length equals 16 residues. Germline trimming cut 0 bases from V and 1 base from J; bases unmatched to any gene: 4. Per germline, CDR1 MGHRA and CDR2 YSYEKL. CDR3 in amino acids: CASSQDPSGFQETQYF. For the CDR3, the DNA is TGCGCCAGCAGCCAAGATCCTAGCGGGTTCCAAGAGACCCAGTACTTC.

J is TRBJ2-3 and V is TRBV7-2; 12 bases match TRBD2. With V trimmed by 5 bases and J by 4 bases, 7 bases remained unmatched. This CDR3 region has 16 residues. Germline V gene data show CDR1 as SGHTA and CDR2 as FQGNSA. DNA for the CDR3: TGTGCCAGCAGCCCGAGACTAGCGGGAGAATCAGATACGCAGTATTTT. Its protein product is CASSPRLAGESDTQYF.

In DNA form, the CDR3 reads TGTGCCAGCAGCATACAAGGAACCTATAGGAGGGACGAGCAGTACTTC. It yields the protein CASSIQGTYRRDEQYF. This sequence joins TRBV7-2 and TRBJ2-7; weak D call: TRBD2 (6 bases). There are 16 residues in the CDR3. Germline assignment: CDR1 SGHTA and CDR2 FQGNSA. V was pared by 5 bases and J by 5 bases, with 22 bases between.

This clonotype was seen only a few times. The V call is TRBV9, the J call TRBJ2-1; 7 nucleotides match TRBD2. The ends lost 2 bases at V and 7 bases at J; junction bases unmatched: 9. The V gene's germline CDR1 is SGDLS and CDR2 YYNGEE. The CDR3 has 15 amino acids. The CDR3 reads CASSVIPSGVNEQFF. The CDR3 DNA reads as TGTGCCAGCAGCGTGATCCCTAGCGGAGTTAATGAGCAGTTCTTC.

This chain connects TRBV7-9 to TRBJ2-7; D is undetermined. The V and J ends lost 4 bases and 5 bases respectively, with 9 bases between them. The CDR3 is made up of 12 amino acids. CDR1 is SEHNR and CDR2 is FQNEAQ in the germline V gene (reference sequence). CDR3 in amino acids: CASSYRTDEQYF. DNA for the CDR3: TGTGCCAGCAGCTACCGGACGGACGAGCAGTACTTC.

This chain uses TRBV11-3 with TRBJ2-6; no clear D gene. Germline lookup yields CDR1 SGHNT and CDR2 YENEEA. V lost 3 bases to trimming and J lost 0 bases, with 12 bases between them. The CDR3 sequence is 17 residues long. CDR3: CASSFGDSNSGANVLTF. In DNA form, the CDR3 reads TGTGCCAGCAGCTTCGGAGATTCTAACTCTGGGGCCAACGTCCTGACTTTC.

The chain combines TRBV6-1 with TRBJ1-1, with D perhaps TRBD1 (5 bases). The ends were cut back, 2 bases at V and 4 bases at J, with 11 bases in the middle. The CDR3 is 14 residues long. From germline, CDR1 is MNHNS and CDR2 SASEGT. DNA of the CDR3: TGTGCCAGCAGTGAACAGGGCGGCGCCACTGAAGCTTTCTTT. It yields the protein CASSEQGGATEAFF.

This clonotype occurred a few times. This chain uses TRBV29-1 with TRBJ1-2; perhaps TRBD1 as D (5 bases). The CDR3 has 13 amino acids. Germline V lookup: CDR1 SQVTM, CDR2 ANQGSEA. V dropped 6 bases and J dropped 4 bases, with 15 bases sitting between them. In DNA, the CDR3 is TGCAGCGTCCGAGGAGGGGCAGGCTATGGCTACACCTTC. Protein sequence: CSVRGGAGYGYTF.

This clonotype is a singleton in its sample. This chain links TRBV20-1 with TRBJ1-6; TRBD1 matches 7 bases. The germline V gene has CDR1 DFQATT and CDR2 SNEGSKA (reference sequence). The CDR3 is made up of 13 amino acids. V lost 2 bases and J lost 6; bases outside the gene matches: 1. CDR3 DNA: TGCAGTGCTAGACGGGACAGTAATTCACCCCTCCACTTT. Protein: CSARRDSNSPLHF.

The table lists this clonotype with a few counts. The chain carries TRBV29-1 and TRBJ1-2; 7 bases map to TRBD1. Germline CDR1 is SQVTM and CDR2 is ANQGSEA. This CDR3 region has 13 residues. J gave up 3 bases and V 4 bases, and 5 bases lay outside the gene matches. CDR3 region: CSVGDSTHYGYTF. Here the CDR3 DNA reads TGCAGCGTTGGGGACAGCACCCACTATGGCTACACCTTC.

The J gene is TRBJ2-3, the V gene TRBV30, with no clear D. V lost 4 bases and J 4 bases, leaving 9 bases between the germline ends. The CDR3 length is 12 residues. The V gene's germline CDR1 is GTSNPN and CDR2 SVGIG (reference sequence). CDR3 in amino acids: CAWNEVPDTQYF. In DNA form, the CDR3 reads TGTGCCTGGAATGAGGTCCCAGATACGCAGTATTTT.

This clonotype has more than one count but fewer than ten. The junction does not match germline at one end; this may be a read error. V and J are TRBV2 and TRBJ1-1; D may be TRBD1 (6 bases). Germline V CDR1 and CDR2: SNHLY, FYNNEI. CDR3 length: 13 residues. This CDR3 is CASSAAGATETFF. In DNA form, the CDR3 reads TGTGCCAGCAGTGCGGCAGGGGCAACTGAAACTTTCTTT.

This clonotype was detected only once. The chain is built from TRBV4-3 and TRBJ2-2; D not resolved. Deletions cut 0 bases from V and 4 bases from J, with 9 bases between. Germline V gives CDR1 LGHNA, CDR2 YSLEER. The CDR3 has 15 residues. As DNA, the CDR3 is TGCGCCAGCAGCCAAGAACATTGGGGCACCGGGGAGCTGTTTTTT. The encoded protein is CASSQEHWGTGELFF.

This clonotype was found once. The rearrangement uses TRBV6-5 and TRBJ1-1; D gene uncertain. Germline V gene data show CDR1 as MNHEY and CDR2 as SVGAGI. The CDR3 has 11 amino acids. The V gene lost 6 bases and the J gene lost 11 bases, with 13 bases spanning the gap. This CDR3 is CASRDGEDAFF. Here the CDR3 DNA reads TGTGCCAGCAGGGACGGCGAGGACGCTTTCTTT.

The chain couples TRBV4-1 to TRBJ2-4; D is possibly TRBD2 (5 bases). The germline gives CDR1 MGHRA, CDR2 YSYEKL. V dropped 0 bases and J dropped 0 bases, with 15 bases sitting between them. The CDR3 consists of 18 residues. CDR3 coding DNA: TGCGCCAGCAGCCAAGATGGGGTCCTACTAGAAGCCAAAAACATTCAGTACTTC. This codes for CASSQDGVLLEAKNIQYF.

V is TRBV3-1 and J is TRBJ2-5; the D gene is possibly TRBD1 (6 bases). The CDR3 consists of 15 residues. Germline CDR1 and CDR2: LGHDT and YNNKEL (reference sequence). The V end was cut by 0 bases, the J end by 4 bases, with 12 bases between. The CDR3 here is CASSQDWGRIETQYF. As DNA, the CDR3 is TGTGCCAGCAGCCAAGACTGGGGGCGAATAGAGACCCAGTACTTC.

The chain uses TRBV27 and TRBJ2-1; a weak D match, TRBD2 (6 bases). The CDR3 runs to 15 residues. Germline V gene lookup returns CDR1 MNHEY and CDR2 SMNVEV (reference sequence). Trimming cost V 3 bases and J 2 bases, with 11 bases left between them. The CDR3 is CASSLGSGAYNEQFF. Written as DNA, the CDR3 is TGTGCCAGCAGTTTGGGTAGCGGAGCCTACAATGAGCAGTTCTTC.

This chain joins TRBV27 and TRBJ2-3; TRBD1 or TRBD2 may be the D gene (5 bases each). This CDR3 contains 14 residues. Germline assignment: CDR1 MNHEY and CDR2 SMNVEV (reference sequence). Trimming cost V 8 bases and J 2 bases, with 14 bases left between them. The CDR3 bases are TGTGCCAGCGGCTCCTCGGGGCCCACAGATACGCAGTATTTT. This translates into CASGSSGPTDTQYF.

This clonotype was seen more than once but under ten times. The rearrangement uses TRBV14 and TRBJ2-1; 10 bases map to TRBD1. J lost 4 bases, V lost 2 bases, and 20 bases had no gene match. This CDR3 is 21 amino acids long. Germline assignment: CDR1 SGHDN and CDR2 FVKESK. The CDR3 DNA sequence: TGTGCCAGCAGCCAACCTTCTTTTGGGACAGGGGCGGCTTCGGGTTACAATGAGCAGTTCTTC. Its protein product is CASSQPSFGTGAASGYNEQFF.

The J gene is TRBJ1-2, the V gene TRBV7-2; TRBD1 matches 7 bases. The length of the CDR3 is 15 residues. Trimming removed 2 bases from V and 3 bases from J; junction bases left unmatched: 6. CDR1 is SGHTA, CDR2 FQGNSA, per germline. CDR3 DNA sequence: TGTGCCAGCAGCTTATTTGACAGGGCGGACTATGGCTACACCTTC. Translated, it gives CASSLFDRADYGYTF. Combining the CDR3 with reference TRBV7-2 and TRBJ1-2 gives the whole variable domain GAGVSQSPSNKVTEKGKDVELRCDPISGHTALYWYRQSLGQGLEFLIYFQGNSAPDKSGLPSDRFSAERTGGSVSTLTIQRTQQEDSAVYLCASSLFDRADYGYTFGSGTRLTVV.

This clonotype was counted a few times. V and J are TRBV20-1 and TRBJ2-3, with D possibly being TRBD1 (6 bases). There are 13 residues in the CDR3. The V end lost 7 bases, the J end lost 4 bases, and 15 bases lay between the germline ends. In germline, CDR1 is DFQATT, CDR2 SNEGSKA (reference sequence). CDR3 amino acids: CSDFRGNPDTQYF. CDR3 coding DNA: TGCAGTGATTTCAGGGGCAATCCAGATACGCAGTATTTT.

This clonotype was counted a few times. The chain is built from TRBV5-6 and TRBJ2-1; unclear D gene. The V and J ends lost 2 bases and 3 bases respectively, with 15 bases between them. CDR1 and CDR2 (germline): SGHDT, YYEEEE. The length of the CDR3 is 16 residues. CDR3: CASSLRVLGIYNEQFF. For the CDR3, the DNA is TGTGCCAGCAGCTTAAGAGTCCTAGGGATCTACAATGAGCAGTTCTTC.

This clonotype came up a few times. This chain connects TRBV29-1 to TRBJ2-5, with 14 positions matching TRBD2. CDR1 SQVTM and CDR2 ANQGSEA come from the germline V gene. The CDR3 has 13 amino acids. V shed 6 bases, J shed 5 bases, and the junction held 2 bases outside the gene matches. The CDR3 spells CSVRTSGRETQYF. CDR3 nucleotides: TGCAGCGTCCGGACTAGCGGGAGGGAGACCCAGTACTTC.

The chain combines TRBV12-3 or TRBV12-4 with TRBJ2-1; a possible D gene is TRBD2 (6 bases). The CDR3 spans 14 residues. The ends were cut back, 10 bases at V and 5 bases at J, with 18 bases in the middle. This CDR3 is CAINWGSGHNEQFF. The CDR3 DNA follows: TGTGCCATCAATTGGGGTAGCGGCCACAATGAGCAGTTCTTC.

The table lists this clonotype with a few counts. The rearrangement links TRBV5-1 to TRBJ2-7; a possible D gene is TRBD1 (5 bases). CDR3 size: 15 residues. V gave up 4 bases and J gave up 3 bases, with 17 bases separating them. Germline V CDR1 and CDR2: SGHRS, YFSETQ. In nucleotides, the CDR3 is TGCGCCAGCAGCCTAATATGGGGCCCTGACTACGAGCAGTACTTC. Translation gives CASSLIWGPDYEQYF.

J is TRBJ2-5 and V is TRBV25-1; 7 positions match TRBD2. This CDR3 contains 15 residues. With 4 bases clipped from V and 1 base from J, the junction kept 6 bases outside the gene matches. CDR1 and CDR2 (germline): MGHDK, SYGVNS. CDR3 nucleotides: TGTGCCAGCAGTGGCCTAGCGGATTTCCAAGAGACCCAGTACTTC. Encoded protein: CASSGLADFQETQYF.

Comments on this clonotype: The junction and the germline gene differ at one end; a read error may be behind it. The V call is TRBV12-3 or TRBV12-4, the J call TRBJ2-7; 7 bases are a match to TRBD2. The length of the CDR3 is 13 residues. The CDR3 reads CTSSPGTTYEQYF. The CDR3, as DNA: TGTACCAGCAGCCCTGGGACTACCTACGAGCAGTACTTC.

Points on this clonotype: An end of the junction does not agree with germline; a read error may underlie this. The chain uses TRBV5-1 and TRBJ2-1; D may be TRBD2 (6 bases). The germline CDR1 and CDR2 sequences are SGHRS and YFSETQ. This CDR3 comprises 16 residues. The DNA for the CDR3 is TGCGCCAGCAGCTTGGCTAGTCTAGCGCTCTACAGTGAGCAGTTCTTC. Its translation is CASSLASLALYSEQFF.

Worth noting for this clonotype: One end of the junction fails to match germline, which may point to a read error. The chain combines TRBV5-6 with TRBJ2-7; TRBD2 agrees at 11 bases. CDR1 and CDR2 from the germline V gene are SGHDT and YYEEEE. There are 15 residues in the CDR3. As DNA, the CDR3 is TGTACCAGCAGCTTCCGGACTAGCGGGTCCTACGAGCAGTACTTC. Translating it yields CTSSFRTSGSYEQYF.

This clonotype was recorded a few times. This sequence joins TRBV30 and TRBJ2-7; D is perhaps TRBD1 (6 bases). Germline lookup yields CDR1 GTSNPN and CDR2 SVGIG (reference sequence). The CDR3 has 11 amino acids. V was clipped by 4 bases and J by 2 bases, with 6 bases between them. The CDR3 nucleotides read TGTGCCTGGACAGGGGCCTACGAGCAGTACTTC. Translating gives CAWTGAYEQYF.